This T cell receptor beta chain was retrieved from a study of shared T cell receptors in the human thymus. Only in-frame clones appear in the TCRdb table, and some are missing; sequencing was by immunoSEQ multiplex PCR. The sample includes 500,000 to 750,000 clones, around nine tenths of them seen just once. The length of the CDR3 is 12 residues. V was clipped by 1 base and J by 3 bases, with 3 bases between them. The germline V gene has CDR1 LGHNA and CDR2 YSLEER. The same specimen was also included in a second study, on human thymus T cells.

The sequence derives from a boy under three years old with a congenital heart defect. The chain uses TRBV4-3 and TRBJ1-1; unclear D gene. The sample consisted of thymocytes. The CDR3 DNA follows: TGCGCCAGCAGCCAAGGGCACACTGAAGCTTTCTTT. Protein: CASSQGHTEAFF.